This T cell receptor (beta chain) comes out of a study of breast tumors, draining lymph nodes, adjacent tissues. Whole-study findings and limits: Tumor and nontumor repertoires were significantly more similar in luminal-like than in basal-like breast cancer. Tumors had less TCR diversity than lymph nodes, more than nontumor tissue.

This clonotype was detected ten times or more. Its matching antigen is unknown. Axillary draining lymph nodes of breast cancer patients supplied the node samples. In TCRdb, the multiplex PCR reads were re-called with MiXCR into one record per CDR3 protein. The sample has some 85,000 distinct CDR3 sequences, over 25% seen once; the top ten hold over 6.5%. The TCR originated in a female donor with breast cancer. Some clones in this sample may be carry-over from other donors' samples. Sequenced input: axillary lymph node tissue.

This CDR3 reads CASNEGNTGELFF. The CDR3, as DNA: TGTGCCAGCAACGAGGGGAACACCGGGGAGCTGTTTTTT. The rearrangement joins TRBV6-2 or TRBV6-3 to TRBJ2-2; D is perhaps TRBD2 (5 bases). The length of the CDR3 is 13 residues. Germline values: CDR1 MNHEY, CDR2 SVGEGT. Trimming cost V 7 bases and J 1 base, with 7 bases left between them.